The rows below give T cell receptor beta chains drawn from one sample of a study of blood T cell repertoires in COVID-19. Sequenced by immunoSEQ multiplex PCR; TCRdb stores in-frame clones only, minus some. The data hold about 130,000 clones, with over 75% observed a single time. Sequencing used peripheral blood. Receptor source: a man aged 35 to 55 with active or convalescent COVID-19. Each CDR3 is given with its conserved first and last residue. The D gene is left open where the match is weak. Only part of the rows carry a size: once, few, many, or a class if the clone is expanded.

CDR3: CASSNSRDIYSPLHF; DNA: TGTGCCAGCAGTAACTCCCGGGACATTTATTCACCCCTCCACTTT; size: -; V: TRBV6-5; D: -; J: TRBJ1-6
CDR3: CASSYTRGTANSPLHF; DNA: TGTGCCAGCAGTTACACCCGCGGGACAGCTAATTCACCCCTCCACTTT; size: -; V: TRBV6-5; D: TRBD1; J: TRBJ1-6
CDR3: CATSRESSGGARVTQYF; DNA: TGTGCCACCAGCAGAGAATCTAGCGGGGGGGCCCGGGTTACGCAGTATTTT; size: once; V: TRBV15; D: TRBD2; J: TRBJ2-3
CDR3: CASRANRGLRGGLENTEAFF; DNA: TGTGCTAGCAGAGCCAACAGGGGGCTTCGGGGAGGATTAGAGAACACTGAAGCTTTCTTT; size: -; V: TRBV7-7; D: TRBD1; J: TRBJ1-1
CDR3: CASRRTTRDSYTF; DNA: TGTGCCAGCAGGAGGACAACCCGAGATAGCTACACCTTC; size: -; V: TRBV2; D: -; J: TRBJ1-2
CDR3: CASSLDQGAVEQYF; DNA: TGTGCCAGCAGCTTAGACCAGGGGGCAGTTGAGCAGTACTTC; size: -; V: TRBV7-9; D: TRBD1; J: TRBJ2-7
CDR3: CASSDQANTEAFF; DNA: TGTGCCAGCAGTGATCAGGCGAACACTGAAGCTTTCTTT; size: -; V: TRBV6-1; D: -; J: TRBJ1-1
CDR3: CASSERYEQYF; DNA: TGTGCCAGCAGTGAACGTTACGAGCAGTACTTC; size: once; V: TRBV2; D: -; J: TRBJ2-7
CDR3: CASSQDRQTLTGELFF; DNA: TGTGCCAGCAGCCAAGATCGACAGACCCTCACCGGGGAGCTGTTTTTT; size: -; V: TRBV3-1/TRBV3-2; D: -; J: TRBJ2-2
CDR3: CAIASGGSDQPQHF; DNA: TGTGCCATCGCGTCGGGAGGGAGTGATCAGCCCCAGCATTTT; size: -; V: TRBV10-3; D: -; J: TRBJ1-5
CDR3: CASSPFIGQGKDEQYF; DNA: TGTGCCAGCAGCCCATTTATTGGACAGGGGAAGGACGAGCAGTACTTC; size: -; V: TRBV3-1/TRBV3-2; D: TRBD1; J: TRBJ2-7
CDR3: CATALAGQETQYF; DNA: TGTGCCACTGCCCTAGCGGGGCAAGAGACCCAGTACTTC; size: -; V: TRBV3-1/TRBV3-2; D: TRBD2; J: TRBJ2-5
CDR3: CASSYGGGPYEQYF; DNA: TGTGCCAGCAGTTACGGCGGGGGTCCCTACGAGCAGTACTTC; size: -; V: TRBV6-2/TRBV6-3; D: TRBD2; J: TRBJ2-7
CDR3: CASSLGTSGGSRTDTQYF; DNA: TGTGCCAGCAGCCTCGGGACTAGCGGGGGGAGTCGGACAGATACGCAGTATTTT; size: -; V: TRBV3-1/TRBV3-2; D: TRBD2; J: TRBJ2-3
CDR3: CASSPRGGVVNEQFF; DNA: TGTGCCAGCTCACCACGGGGGGGCGTCGTTAATGAGCAGTTCTTC; size: -; V: TRBV18; D: -; J: TRBJ2-1
CDR3: CASSFGAGGRDTQYF; DNA: TGTGCCAGCAGCTTTGGAGCGGGGGGTCGGGATACGCAGTATTTT; size: -; V: TRBV5-4; D: TRBD2; J: TRBJ2-3
CDR3: CASRTEKKLYGYTF; DNA: TGTGCCAGTAGGACAGAGAAAAAACTCTATGGCTACACCTTC; size: few; V: TRBV19; D: -; J: TRBJ1-2
CDR3: CASSRQGYEQYF; DNA: TGTGCCAGCAGCAGACAGGGCTACGAGCAGTACTTC; size: -; V: TRBV5-5; D: TRBD1; J: TRBJ2-7
CDR3: CSGIQGAHTEAFF; DNA: TGCAGCGGTATTCAGGGGGCTCACACTGAAGCTTTCTTT; size: -; V: TRBV29-1; D: TRBD1; J: TRBJ1-1